These 8 T cell receptor beta chains were sequenced from one sample in a study of shared clonotypes between healthy human individuals. Naive CD8 cells, CD45RO-negative and positively selected for CCR7, excluded terminally differentiated effector memory CD45RA+ cells. TCRdb's copy holds only in-frame clones and misses some; the assay was immunoSEQ multiplex PCR. The sample holds over 2 million clones; around 96% are singletons and the top ten take approximately 1.2%. The sequenced sample consisted of naive CD8+ T cells sorted from blood. These receptors originate from a man aged 18 to 30 in good health.

This chain links TRBV27 with TRBJ1-3; possible D gene TRBD1, 6 bases. Germline assignment: CDR1 MNHEY and CDR2 SMNVEV (reference sequence). The CDR3 spans 14 residues. V lost 3 bases, J lost 8 bases, and 14 bases lay in between. The CDR3 nucleotides are TGTGCCAGCAGTTTTGGGGCAGGGGTTGACACCATATATTTT. This gives the protein CASSFGAGVDTIYF.

In this sample, this clone turned up a few times. The chain joins TRBV6-1 to TRBJ1-2; 7 bases align to TRBD1. Germline V gene lookup returns CDR1 MNHNS and CDR2 SASEGT. Germline trimming cut 1 base from V and 5 bases from J; bases unmatched to any gene: 19. The CDR3 consists of 19 residues. CDR3 amino acids: CASSEVEGHRDRTSYGYTF. In DNA form, the CDR3 reads TGTGCCAGCAGTGAAGTCGAAGGGCATCGGGACAGAACATCATATGGCTACACCTTC.

The J gene is TRBJ1-1, the V gene TRBV5-4; no clear D. The V end lost 6 bases, the J end lost 5 bases, and 8 bases lay between the germline ends. The V gene's germline CDR1 is SGHNT and CDR2 YYREEE (reference sequence). The CDR3 extends over 11 amino acids. The CDR3 sequence: CASIYGTEAFF. CDR3 coding DNA: TGTGCCAGCATATACGGAACTGAAGCTTTCTTT.

Comments on this clone: The identical CDR3 is also encoded by other nucleotide sequences in the sample. The rearrangement joins TRBV5-1 to TRBJ1-1; 7 bases align to TRBD1. Germline V gene data show CDR1 as SGHRS and CDR2 as YFSETQ. With 0 bases clipped from V and 4 bases from J, the junction kept 3 bases outside the gene matches. This CDR3 is 14 amino acids long. CDR3 DNA sequence: TGCGCCAGCAGCTTGGCCAGGGGGGCCACTGAAGCTTTCTTT. Protein sequence: CASSLARGATEAFF.

V is TRBV7-9 and J is TRBJ1-1, with a weak D call TRBD1 (5 bases). Deletions cut 10 bases from V and 1 base from J, with 13 bases between. Germline CDR1 reads SEHNR; CDR2 reads FQNEAQ (reference sequence). The CDR3 has 13 residues. The CDR3 loop reads CAKEEGPNTEAFF. Here the CDR3 DNA reads TGTGCCAAAGAGGAGGGGCCGAACACTGAAGCTTTCTTT.

The genes are TRBV6-4 and TRBJ1-2, with D unclear. CDR1 and CDR2 from the germline V gene are MRHNA and SNTAGT. The V and J ends lost 0 bases and 5 bases respectively, with 10 bases between them. This CDR3 comprises 14 residues. The DNA for the CDR3 is TGTGCCAGCAGTGACTCAGCAGGCTTGTATGGCTACACCTTC. Its protein product is CASSDSAGLYGYTF.

The genes are TRBV30 and TRBJ2-7, with 11 nucleotides matching TRBD1. Germline V lookup: CDR1 GTSNPN, CDR2 SVGIG (reference sequence). Trimming cost V 3 bases and J 4 bases; bases outside gene matches: 5. This CDR3 region has 14 residues. This CDR3 is CAWSQGDRGYEQYF. The CDR3 bases are TGTGCCTGGAGCCAGGGGGACAGGGGGTACGAGCAGTACTTC.

The V gene is TRBV27, the J gene TRBJ1-1, with D tentatively TRBD1 (6 bases). Germline CDR1 is MNHEY and CDR2 is SMNVEV (reference sequence). Trimming left V 2 bases short and J 4 bases short, with 11 bases between. CDR3 length: 14 residues. CDR3 region: CASSLSRGVTEAFF. The CDR3 DNA follows: TGTGCCAGCAGTTTAAGCAGGGGAGTCACTGAAGCTTTCTTT.